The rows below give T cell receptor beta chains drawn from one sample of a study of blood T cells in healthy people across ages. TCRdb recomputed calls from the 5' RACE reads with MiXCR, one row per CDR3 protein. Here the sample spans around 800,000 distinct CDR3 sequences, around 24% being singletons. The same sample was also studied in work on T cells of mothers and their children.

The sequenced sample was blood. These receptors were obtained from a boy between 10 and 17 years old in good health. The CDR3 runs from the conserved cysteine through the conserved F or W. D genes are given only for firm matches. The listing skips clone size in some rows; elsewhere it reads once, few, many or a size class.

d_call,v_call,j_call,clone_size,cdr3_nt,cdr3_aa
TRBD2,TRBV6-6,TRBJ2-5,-,TGTGCCAGCAGTTACCCTGGACTAGCGGGGAAAGAGACCCAGTACTTC,CASSYPGLAGKETQYF
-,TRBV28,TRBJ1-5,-,TGTGCCTGCAGCGCATCAGGGAGGGGAGGTCAGCCCCAGCATTTT,CACSASGRGGQPQHF
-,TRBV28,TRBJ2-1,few,TGTGCCAGCAGGGACCTGAGCTCCTACAATGAGCAGTTCTTC,CASRDLSSYNEQFF
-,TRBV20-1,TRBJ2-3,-,TGCAGTGCTAGCCCCTTGGGAGATACGCAGTATTTT,CSASPLGDTQYF
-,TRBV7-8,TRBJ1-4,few,TGTGCCAGCAGCTTAGTTCAGGGGCAGGCTAATGAAAAACTGTTTTTT,CASSLVQGQANEKLFF
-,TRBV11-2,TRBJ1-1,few,TGTGCCAGCAGCTTAGAATGGACTGAAGCTTTCTTT,CASSLEWTEAFF
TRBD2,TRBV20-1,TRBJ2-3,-,TGCAGTGCTAGAGCACTAGCGGGGGGCACAGACACGCAGTATTTT,CSARALAGGTDTQYF
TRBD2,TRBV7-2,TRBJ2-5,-,TGTGCCAGCAGCCACCAGCGGGGGGGTCCGGAGACCCAGTACTTC,CASSHQRGGPETQYF
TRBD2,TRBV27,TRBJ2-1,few,TGTGCCAGCACCCGGGGTAGCGGGGCGAGCTCCTACAATGAGCAGTTCTTC,CASTRGSGASSYNEQFF
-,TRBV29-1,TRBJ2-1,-,TGCAGCGTTGAAGAGGTCGGGGGCGGTTTCTTC,CSVEEVGGGFF
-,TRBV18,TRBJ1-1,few,TGTGCCAGCGCACCTGGACAGACGAACACTGAAGCTTTCTTT,CASAPGQTNTEAFF
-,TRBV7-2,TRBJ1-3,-,TGTGCCAGCAGCTCCTTACAGGAACACGGAAACACCATATATTTT,CASSSLQEHGNTIYF
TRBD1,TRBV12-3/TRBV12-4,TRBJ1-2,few,TGTGCCAGCAGTTACTCCCCGGGAGGGGGCCGACGATATGGCTACACCTTC,CASSYSPGGGRRYGYTF
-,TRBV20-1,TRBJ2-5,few,TGCAGTGCTCTAGGACTGCGCCAAGAGACCCAGTACTTC,CSALGLRQETQYF
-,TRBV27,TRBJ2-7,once,TGTGCCAGCAAAGACCAACCCCATAGCAACGAGCAGTACTTC,CASKDQPHSNEQYF
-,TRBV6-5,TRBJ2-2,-,TGTGCCAGCAGTAACCAGGGTGACGCCGGGGAGCTGTTTTTT,CASSNQGDAGELFF
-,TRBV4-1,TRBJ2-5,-,TGCGCCAGCAGCCTAAGGGGGGGAGAAGGAGAGACCCAGTACTTC,CASSLRGGEGETQYF
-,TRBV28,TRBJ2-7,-,TGTGCCAGCAGTTCCTCAGGGAAGGGCTCCTACGAGCAGTACTTC,CASSSSGKGSYEQYF
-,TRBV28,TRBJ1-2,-,TGTGCCAGCAGTTCTCGGACAGCGTATGGCTACACCTTC,CASSSRTAYGYTF
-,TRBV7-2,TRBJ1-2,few,TGTGCCAGCAGCTTAGCCCAGGGTGGCTATGGCTACACCTTC,CASSLAQGGYGYTF
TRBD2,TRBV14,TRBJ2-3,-,TGTGCCAGCAGCCAAGTGCGGGGGGGTTTGGAAGATACGCAGTATTTT,CASSQVRGGLEDTQYF
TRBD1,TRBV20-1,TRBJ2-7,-,TGCAGTGCTAGAGATCGGGACAGGGGGCACGACGGGGACGAGCAGTACTTC,CSARDRDRGHDGDEQYF
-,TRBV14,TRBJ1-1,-,TGTGCCAGCGGTCCTCGGGGGGCGAACACTGAAGCTTTCTTT,CASGPRGANTEAFF
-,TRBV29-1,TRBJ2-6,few,TGCAGCGTTGGGCAGGTCAGCTCTGGGGCCAACGTCCCGACTTTC,CSVGQVSSGANVPTF
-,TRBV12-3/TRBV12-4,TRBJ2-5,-,TGTGCCAGCAGCCCAGGTCCACACAGGCCCCAAGAGACCCAGTACTTC,CASSPGPHRPQETQYF
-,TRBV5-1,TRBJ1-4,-,TGCGCCAGCAGCTTGGAACGTGCAACTAATGAAAAACTGTTTTTT,CASSLERATNEKLFF
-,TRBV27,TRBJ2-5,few,TGTGCCAGCAGTTTAAGGGTTTCTGAGACCCAGTACTTC,CASSLRVSETQYF
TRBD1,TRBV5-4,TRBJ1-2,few,TGTGCCAGCAGCTGGACAGGGGCTAGGGGCTACACCTTC,CASSWTGARGYTF
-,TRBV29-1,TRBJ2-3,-,TGCAGCGTTGAATCCTCCTACCTAATGACAGATACGCAGTATTTT,CSVESSYLMTDTQYF
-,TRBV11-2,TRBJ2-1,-,TGTGCCAGCAGCGCCGTAGTCAAAGTCTCCTACAATGAGCAGTTCTTC,CASSAVVKVSYNEQFF
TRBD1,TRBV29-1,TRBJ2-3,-,TGCAGCGTTGACCCGACAGGGCGCAGCACAGATACGCAGTATTTT,CSVDPTGRSTDTQYF
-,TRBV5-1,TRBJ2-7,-,TGCGCCAGCAGCCTTAGGGCGATCTCCTACGAGCAGTACTTC,CASSLRAISYEQYF
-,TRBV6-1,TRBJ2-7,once,TGTGCCAGCAGTTATCGGGGGGCTTCGACCTACGAGCAGTACTTC,CASSYRGASTYEQYF
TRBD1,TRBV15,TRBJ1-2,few,TGTGCCACTAGAGACAGGGGAGGCTATGGCTACACCTTC,CATRDRGGYGYTF
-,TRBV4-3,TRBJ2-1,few,TGCGTCAGCAGCCAAGATGGTATTAGGTTGAATGAGCAGTTCTTC,CVSSQDGIRLNEQFF
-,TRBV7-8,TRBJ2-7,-,TGTGCCAGCAGCTCAATCAACTACAGGGTCGGGAACGAGCAGTACTTC,CASSSINYRVGNEQYF
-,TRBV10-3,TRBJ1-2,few,TGTGCCATCAGTGAGGATCAGGGGAGCAACTATGGCTACACCTTC,CAISEDQGSNYGYTF
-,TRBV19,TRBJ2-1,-,TGTGCCAGTAGTTCAATGGGACCGAGCTCCTACAATGAGCAGTTCTTC,CASSSMGPSSYNEQFF
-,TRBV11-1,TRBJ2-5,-,TGTGCCAGCAGCCCAAGTCAGGGGGGCCTTCTGGGGACCCAGTACTTC,CASSPSQGGLLGTQYF
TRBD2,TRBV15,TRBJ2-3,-,TGTGCCACCAGCAGAGATAGCGGGTTTGATACGCAGTATTTT,CATSRDSGFDTQYF
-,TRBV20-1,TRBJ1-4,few,TGCAGTGCCACACCTGGAGGGGCTACTAATGAAAAACTGTTTTTT,CSATPGGATNEKLFF
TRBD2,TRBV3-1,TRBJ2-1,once,TGTGCCAGCAGCCAAGGTGGGACTAACAACAATGAGCAGTTCTTC,CASSQGGTNNNEQFF
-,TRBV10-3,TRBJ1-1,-,TGTGCCATCAGTGAGTCGATGCAGGGTAGAGCTTTCTTT,CAISESMQGRAFF
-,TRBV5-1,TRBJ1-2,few,TGCGCCAGCAGCTTAGCCGGGACGGATGTGTTTGGCTATGGCTACACCTTC,CASSLAGTDVFGYGYTF
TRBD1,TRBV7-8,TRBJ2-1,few,TGTGCCAGCAGCCGTCTCGTCGGACAGGGGAGAGTCGACAATGAGCAGTTCTTC,CASSRLVGQGRVDNEQFF
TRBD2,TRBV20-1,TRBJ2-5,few,TGCAGTGCTAGCGGGGGGTCACGGGAGACCCAGTACTTC,CSASGGSRETQYF
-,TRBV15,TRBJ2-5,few,TGTGCCACCAGCAGATCAGGGAATACGGGGCGAGAGACCCAGTACTTC,CATSRSGNTGRETQYF
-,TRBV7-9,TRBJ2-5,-,TGTGCCAGCAGCTCGGGACTCAGGGAGACCCGGTACTTC,CASSSGLRETRYF